This T cell receptor (beta chain) was found in a study of cytomegalovirus exposure and HLA in healthy donors. The study's findings and limits: Reportedly, TCR beta sequences accurately predicted HLA-A and HLA-B alleles in most subjects. According to a later analysis, most TCR beta chains associated with CMV appeared HLA-restricted. Highly shared variants forming one cluster were likely a sequencing artifact.

The PCR used 60 Vbeta and 13 Jbeta primers. The method was immunoSEQ multiplex PCR; TCRdb's version includes in-frame clones alone and lacks a portion of them. The sample holds over 100,000 clones; over 60% are singletons and the top ten take roughly 4.2%. Points on this clone: Its antigen is not identified. Compared with germline, one end of the junction differs, possibly owing to a read error. Other DNA sequences in this sample translate to the same CDR3.

Sequenced: PBMCs. The TCR sequence derives from a male donor in good health and CMV-seropositive.

CDR3 in amino acids: CASSLSGAAPDGELFF. The CDR3 bases are TGTGCCAGCAGCCTTAGCGGTGCGGCCCCCGACGGGGAACTGTTTTTT. The V gene is TRBV5-4, the J gene TRBJ2-2; D is perhaps TRBD2 (6 bases). The CDR3 extends over 16 amino acids. The germline gives CDR1 SGHNT, CDR2 YYREEE (reference sequence).